Following are 9 T cell receptor beta chains from one sample sequenced in a study of blood T cell repertoires in COVID-19. Profiling relied on immunoSEQ multiplex PCR, and the TCRdb table lists in-frame clones only, not all of them. Of 380,000 or so clones listed, approximately 88% are singletons. The material sequenced was PBMCs or T cells enriched from blood (not recorded which). The receptors shown here come from a woman aged 30 to 39 with acute COVID-19.

This rearrangement joins TRBV10-1 to TRBJ2-3; TRBD1 aligns across 9 bases. With 0 bases clipped from V and 6 bases from J, the junction kept 7 bases outside the gene matches. The CDR3 consists of 16 residues. Germline values: CDR1 WNHNN, CDR2 SYGVQD (reference sequence). As DNA, the CDR3 is TGCGCCAGCAGTGAGTCGACACAGGGGGCTAGGGATACGCAGTATTTT. It codes for CASSESTQGARDTQYF.

This chain joins TRBV19 and TRBJ1-6; D is possibly TRBD1 (5 bases). The CDR3 totals 16 residues. Germline-derived CDR1 and CDR2 are LNHDA and SQIVND (reference sequence). V lost 4 bases to trimming and J lost 0 bases, with 10 bases between them. CDR3 sequence reads: CASSTGLSSYNSPLHF. The CDR3 DNA reads TGTGCCAGTAGTACGGGACTGAGCTCCTATAATTCACCCCTCCACTTT.

The chain employs TRBV6-1 and TRBJ1-2, with D maybe TRBD1 (5 bases). V lost 2 bases to trimming and J lost 8 bases, with 12 bases between them. Germline V gene lookup returns CDR1 MNHNS and CDR2 SASEGT. The CDR3 spans 13 residues. CDR3 protein: CASSERASGGYTF. The CDR3 DNA reads as TGTGCCAGCAGTGAAAGGGCATCAGGGGGCTACACCTTC.

V gene TRBV5-1 combines with J gene TRBJ1-1; D possibly corresponds to TRBD1 (6 bases). CDR1 and CDR2 (germline): SGHRS, YFSETQ. Trimming took 5 bases from V and 9 from J, leaving 11 bases between them. The CDR3 contains 11 residues. The CDR3 nucleotides read TGCGCCAGCAGTTCCGGGACACAAGCTTTCTTT. Translating gives CASSSGTQAFF.

This chain links TRBV5-4 with TRBJ1-2; D unresolved. Deletions cut 0 bases from V and 8 bases from J, with 14 bases between. Germline V gives CDR1 SGHNT, CDR2 YYREEE (reference sequence). The CDR3 has 14 residues. The DNA for the CDR3 is TGTGCCAGCAGCTTGGTGGAGAGCCCCGGCGGCTACACCTTC. Its translation: CASSLVESPGGYTF.

The chain uses TRBV30 and TRBJ1-2; 9 bases map to TRBD1. Germline values: CDR1 GTSNPN, CDR2 SVGIG (reference sequence). CDR3 length equals 17 residues. The V and J ends lost 1 base and 0 bases, in that order; junction bases with no gene match: 9. The CDR3 protein is CAWSDPGQGNANYGYTF. The DNA of the CDR3 is TGTGCCTGGAGTGACCCCGGACAGGGGAATGCTAACTATGGCTACACCTTC.

The chain joins TRBV29-1 to TRBJ1-1; D is unclear. The V end lost 4 bases, the J end lost 10 bases, and 10 bases lay between the germline ends. Germline assignment: CDR1 SQVTM and CDR2 ANQGSEA. CDR3 size: 10 residues. The CDR3 sequence is CSVADLAAFF. In nucleotides, the CDR3 is TGCAGCGTTGCAGATCTGGCAGCTTTCTTT.

The chain uses TRBV18 and TRBJ2-1; 9 bases match TRBD2. Germline assignment: CDR1 KGHSH and CDR2 LQKENI. Trimming at V came to 3 bases and at J to 7 bases, leaving 10 bases not matched to a gene. The CDR3 extends over 16 amino acids. The CDR3 DNA reads as TGTGCCAGCTCACCTCCGGGGGCGGGGGGGCCGAATGAGCAGTTCTTC. As protein: CASSPPGAGGPNEQFF.

The chain has TRBV18 and TRBJ1-1; D is uncertain. The CDR3 is 15 amino acids. V was cut by 2 bases and J by 4 bases, with 14 bases left in between. The germline V gene encodes CDR1 KGHSH and CDR2 LQKENI. CDR3 in amino acids: CASSPLRVEGTEAFF. The CDR3 coding sequence is TGTGCCAGCTCACCATTAAGGGTCGAGGGCACTGAAGCTTTCTTT.